Below, 24 T cell receptor beta chains from the same sample are listed, as sequenced in a study of cytomegalovirus exposure and HLA in healthy donors. 60 Vbeta and 13 Jbeta primers were used in PCR. Clones were read by immunoSEQ multiplex PCR, and TCRdb kept only the in-frame ones, dropping some. Its table lists approximately 130,000 clones. What was sequenced was PBMCs. These receptors were collected from a woman in her sixties or seventies in good health and CMV-seronegative.

This chain joins TRBV9 and TRBJ2-3; no clear D gene. The germline gives CDR1 SGDLS, CDR2 YYNGEE. The CDR3 is made up of 14 amino acids. The V end lost 0 bases, the J end lost 6 bases, and 11 bases lay between the germline ends. The CDR3 here is CASSVDPSLDTQYF. The CDR3 DNA follows: TGTGCCAGCAGCGTAGATCCTAGTTTGGATACGCAGTATTTT.

DNA for the CDR3: TGTGCCAGCAGCAAGACAGGGGGCGACAATCAGCCCCAGCATTTT. It specifies CASSKTGGDNQPQHF. The rearrangement links TRBV5-5 to TRBJ1-5, with 10 positions matching TRBD1. Losses at the gene ends were 4 bases for V and 3 bases for J; bases not matched to a gene: 4. There are 15 residues in the CDR3. The germline V gene has CDR1 SGHKS and CDR2 YYEKEE (reference sequence).

Regarding this clone: One junction end does not reproduce the germline sequence, and a read error may be involved. The chain recombines TRBV7-7 with TRBJ2-1; TRBD2 agrees at 8 bases. The CDR3 has 16 amino acids. Germline CDR1 and CDR2: SSHAT and FNYEAQ (reference sequence). CDR3 amino acids: CASSLEAGGAYNEQFF. As DNA, the CDR3 is TGTGCTAGCAGCTTAGAGGCGGGAGGCGCCTACAATGAGCAGTTCTTC. Combining the CDR3 with reference TRBV7-7 and TRBJ2-1 gives the whole variable domain GAGVSQSPRYKVTKRGQDVTLRCDPISSHATLYWYQQALGQGPEFLTYFNYEAQPDKSGLPSDRFSAERPEGSISTLTIQRTEQRDSAMYRCASSLEAGGAYNEQFFGPGTRLTVL.

The chain is built from TRBV5-1 and TRBJ2-3, with a tentative D call TRBD2 (6 bases). The CDR3 length is 15 residues. The germline gives CDR1 SGHRS, CDR2 YFSETQ. V was pared by 3 bases and J by 5 bases, with 16 bases between. The CDR3, as DNA: TGCGCCAGCAGCTCGGAGGGCAGGGAGAGAGATACGCAGTATTTT. Amino acids: CASSSEGRERDTQYF.

The genes are TRBV9 and TRBJ2-1, with 12 bases matching TRBD2. Per the germline V gene, CDR1 is SGDLS and CDR2 is YYNGEE. The CDR3 is 15 residues long. Germline trimming cut 5 bases from V and 5 bases from J; bases unmatched to any gene: 5. The DNA for the CDR3 is TGTGCCAGCAGTGCTAGCGGGGGGGCTAACAATGAGCAGTTCTTC. Amino acid sequence: CASSASGGANNEQFF.

The chain links TRBV5-1 to TRBJ1-3; D unresolved. Per the germline V gene, CDR1 is SGHRS and CDR2 is YFSETQ. This CDR3 is built from 13 residues. Trimming pared 4 bases from V and 4 bases from J, leaving 9 bases between. The CDR3 protein is CASSPTLGNTIYF. In DNA, the CDR3 is TGCGCCAGCAGCCCTACTCTGGGAAACACCATATATTTT.

The chain recombines TRBV28 with TRBJ1-1; the D gene is possibly TRBD1 (6 bases). The germline gives CDR1 MDHEN, CDR2 SYDVKM. The CDR3 runs to 15 residues. The V and J ends lost 1 base and 7 bases respectively, with 16 bases between them. Here the CDR3 DNA reads TGTGCCAGCAGTTTATTGTCATCAGGGGTCCATGAAGCTTTCTTT. Translation: CASSLLSSGVHEAFF.

V usage is TRBV6-1 and J usage is TRBJ2-7, with TRBD1 identical over 9 bases. This CDR3 has 15 residues. V dropped 3 bases and J dropped 3; count of bases not matched to a gene: 6. The V gene's germline CDR1 is MNHNS and CDR2 SASEGT. CDR3 nucleotides: TGTGCCAGCAGTGATAGAGGGGACAGGGACTACGAGCAGTACTTC. This codes for CASSDRGDRDYEQYF.

J is TRBJ1-3 and V is TRBV28; D is possibly TRBD1 (5 bases). Germline assignment: CDR1 MDHEN and CDR2 SYDVKM. Trimming took off 6 bases at V and 2 bases at J, with 11 bases between the two ends. The CDR3 contains 14 residues. For the CDR3, the DNA is TGTGCCAGCAGAACCGGACAAGCTGGAAACACCATATATTTT. It yields the protein CASRTGQAGNTIYF.

The chain links TRBV2 to TRBJ2-2; 8 bases line up with TRBD1. The CDR3 runs 17 residues. Germline V CDR1 and CDR2: SNHLY, FYNNEI. With 7 bases clipped from V and 6 bases from J, the junction kept 16 bases outside the gene matches. The CDR3 sequence is CASTPRGTGRKAGELFF. The DNA for the CDR3 is TGTGCCAGCACCCCCCGTGGGACAGGACGCAAGGCCGGGGAGCTGTTTTTT.

The genes are TRBV9 and TRBJ2-4; 11 bases fit TRBD2. J was trimmed by 6 bases and V by 4 bases; bases with no gene match: 6. Germline values: CDR1 SGDLS, CDR2 YYNGEE. The length of the CDR3 is 15 residues. The CDR3 here is CASSYSGGATNIQYF. CDR3 in DNA: TGTGCCAGCAGCTATAGCGGGGGGGCTACAAACATTCAGTACTTC.

V is TRBV10-1 and J is TRBJ2-2, with D perhaps TRBD2 (5 bases). The germline gives CDR1 WNHNN, CDR2 SYGVQD (reference sequence). V was clipped by 3 bases and J by 1 base, with 9 bases between them. This CDR3 comprises 15 residues. CDR3 in amino acids: CASSETRENTGELFF. The CDR3 region has the DNA TGCGCCAGCAGTGAAACTAGGGAGAACACCGGGGAGCTGTTTTTT.

The chain recombines TRBV7-9 with TRBJ1-1; possible D gene TRBD1, 5 bases. Germline V gene lookup returns CDR1 SEHNR and CDR2 FQNEAQ (reference sequence). The CDR3 runs to 14 residues. Trimming left V 4 bases short and J 0 bases short, with 9 bases between. The CDR3 protein is CASSWGQVNTEAFF. CDR3 DNA sequence: TGTGCCAGCAGCTGGGGCCAGGTGAACACTGAAGCTTTCTTT.

V and J are TRBV6-5 and TRBJ2-1; 9 bases align to TRBD2. The CDR3 is 16 residues long. V trimming: 2 bases; J trimming: 7 bases; junction bases outside the gene matches: 9. Per germline, CDR1 MNHEY and CDR2 SVGAGI. CDR3: CASSYGGGGAWNEQFF. For the CDR3, the DNA is TGTGCCAGCAGTTACGGGGGCGGGGGGGCCTGGAATGAGCAGTTCTTC.

The CDR3, as DNA: TGCGCCAGCAGCTTGGATTTAGCGGACTACAATGAGCAGTTCTTC. It encodes CASSLDLADYNEQFF. The genes are TRBV5-1 and TRBJ2-1; tentatively, D is TRBD2 (6 bases). Germline V gene data show CDR1 as SGHRS and CDR2 as YFSETQ. V was pared by 0 bases and J by 3 bases, with 10 bases between. This CDR3 contains 15 residues.

The chain combines TRBV27 with TRBJ2-1; 13 nucleotides agree with TRBD2. CDR1 and CDR2 from the germline V gene are MNHEY and SMNVEV (reference sequence). CDR3 length equals 16 residues. Losses at the gene ends were 6 bases for V and 7 bases for J; bases not matched to a gene: 9. The CDR3 loop is CASSSLAGGPQNEQFF. CDR3 nucleotides: TGTGCCAGCAGCTCACTAGCGGGAGGGCCTCAGAATGAGCAGTTCTTC.

This sequence joins TRBV5-4 and TRBJ2-7; 11 bases are shared with TRBD1. This CDR3 spans 13 amino acids. Trimming removed 4 bases from V and 12 bases from J; junction bases left unmatched: 9. Germline CDR1 is SGHNT and CDR2 is YYREEE (reference sequence). The CDR3 loop is CASSPGQGAMLYF. DNA for the CDR3: TGTGCCAGCAGCCCCGGACAGGGGGCTATGCTGTACTTC.

The chain links TRBV28 to TRBJ2-4, with 10 nucleotides matching TRBD2. The V and J ends lost 6 bases and 6 bases, in that order; junction bases with no gene match: 2. CDR1 and CDR2 from the germline V gene are MDHEN and SYDVKM. The CDR3 covers 13 residues. The DNA for the CDR3 is TGTGCCAGCAGGCTAGCGGGGGTAAACATTCAGTACTTC. Its translation is CASRLAGVNIQYF.

The chain recombines TRBV29-1 with TRBJ1-3, with unresolved D. Trimming cost V 4 bases and J 2 bases, with 6 bases left between them. This CDR3 contains 12 residues. The germline V gene has CDR1 SQVTM and CDR2 ANQGSEA. CDR3 DNA: TGCAGCGTTGGGGGAGCTGGAAACACCATATATTTT. Its translation: CSVGGAGNTIYF.

The chain links TRBV5-1 to TRBJ1-2, with 7 bases matching TRBD1. The trim removed 3 bases at V and 5 bases at J, leaving 7 bases unmatched. The CDR3 covers 14 residues. The germline gives CDR1 SGHRS, CDR2 YFSETQ. The CDR3 region is CASSSGQEEYGYTF. The CDR3 DNA reads as TGCGCCAGCAGCTCCGGACAGGAGGAATATGGCTACACCTTC.

V and J are TRBV2 and TRBJ2-5; D may be TRBD2 (6 bases). The V gene lost 11 bases and the J gene lost 7 bases, with 17 bases spanning the gap. The CDR3 spans 12 residues. Germline assignment: CDR1 SNHLY and CDR2 FYNNEI. CDR3 residues: CAGGAEVVTQYF. The CDR3 DNA sequence: TGTGCCGGAGGGGCGGAGGTCGTGACCCAGTACTTC.

The gene calls are TRBV5-4 and TRBJ1-4; 10 bases are shared with TRBD1. J was trimmed by 7 bases and V by 2 bases; bases with no gene match: 2. This CDR3 contains 14 residues. Germline CDR1 SGHNT, CDR2 YYREEE (reference sequence). The CDR3, as DNA: TGTGCCAGCAGCTTACGGGACAGGGGTGAAAAACTGTTTTTT. Its protein is CASSLRDRGEKLFF.

V usage is TRBV5-4 and J usage is TRBJ2-1; 9 bases fit TRBD2. V was pared by 4 bases and J by 3 bases, with 8 bases of the junction left unmatched. Germline V gives CDR1 SGHNT, CDR2 YYREEE (reference sequence). This CDR3 has 16 amino acids. CDR3: CASSPGGGGVYNEQFF. DNA of the CDR3: TGTGCCAGCAGCCCCGGTGGCGGGGGGGTCTACAATGAGCAGTTCTTC. Together with reference TRBV5-4 and TRBJ2-1, the CDR3 gives the full variable domain: ETGVTQSPTHLIKTRGQQVTLRCSSQSGHNTVSWYQQALGQGPQFIFQYYREEENGRGNFPPRFSGLQFPNYSSELNVNALELDDSALYLCASSPGGGGVYNEQFFGPGTRLTVL.

CDR3 region: CASSYVQGVAYEQYF. As DNA, the CDR3 is TGTGCCAGCAGTTACGTACAGGGGGTAGCCTACGAGCAGTACTTC. The V and J genes are TRBV6-5 and TRBJ2-7, with TRBD1 matching 8 bases. Trimming cost V 2 bases and J 2 bases; bases outside gene matches: 5. Germline V CDR1 and CDR2: MNHEY, SVGAGI. The CDR3 runs 15 residues.